Listed here are 21 T cell receptor beta chains from one sample, sequenced in a study of T cells of healthy individuals. TCRdb redid the calling of the 5' RACE reads with MiXCR, one entry per CDR3 protein. The data show nearly 100,000 distinct CDR3 sequences, 17% seen once. Source of these receptors: a human donor in good health.

This clonotype was counted a few times. V usage is TRBV5-6 and J usage is TRBJ1-5, with 7 bases lining up with TRBD1. Trimming cost V 4 bases and J 6 bases; bases outside gene matches: 7. There are 14 residues in the CDR3. CDR1 is SGHDT and CDR2 is YYEEEE in the germline V gene. The DNA of the CDR3 is TGTGCCAGCAGCCGACGAGGGGGCCTTCAGCCCCAGCATTTT. Its protein product is CASSRRGGLQPQHF.

This chain uses TRBV11-2 with TRBJ2-1; D possibly matches TRBD1 or TRBD2 (6 bases each). Per germline, CDR1 SGHAT and CDR2 FQNNGV. This CDR3 comprises 16 residues. V was pared by 3 bases and J by 7 bases, with 19 bases between. The CDR3 is CASSFTGALGANEQFF. As DNA, the CDR3 is TGTGCCAGCAGCTTTACGGGGGCTTTAGGGGCAAATGAGCAGTTCTTC.

This clonotype came up many times. The V call is TRBV6-6, the J call TRBJ2-3; TRBD1 matches at 7 bases. CDR1 is MNHNY and CDR2 is SVGAGI in the germline V gene (reference sequence). J lost 5 bases, V lost 6 bases, and 5 bases had no gene match. The CDR3 consists of 13 residues. The CDR3 bases are TGTGCCAGCAGGACAGGGTTCGTAGATACGCAGTATTTT. It is translated as CASRTGFVDTQYF.

This chain uses TRBV19 with TRBJ1-1; TRBD1 aligns across 7 bases. CDR1 is LNHDA and CDR2 is SQIVND in the germline V gene (reference sequence). V lost 5 bases, J lost 2 bases, and 14 bases stayed unmatched. CDR3 length equals 17 residues. In nucleotides, the CDR3 is TGTGCCAGTAGTCCCCGACAGGGACAATTCCTCAACACTGAAGCTTTCTTT. It yields the protein CASSPRQGQFLNTEAFF.

This rearrangement joins TRBV7-2 to TRBJ1-4; 7 bases are a match to TRBD1. Germline-derived CDR1 and CDR2 are SGHTA and FQGNSA. The CDR3 loop spans 14 amino acids. The ends lost 5 bases at V and 8 bases at J; junction bases unmatched: 8. CDR3 sequence reads: CASSQDRVREKLFF. The CDR3 DNA reads TGTGCCAGCAGCCAAGACAGGGTCCGGGAAAAACTGTTTTTT.

The rearrangement joins TRBV7-9 to TRBJ2-6; D is unresolved. Germline loops: CDR1 SEHNR, CDR2 FQNEAQ (reference sequence). Trimming took off 3 bases at V and 3 bases at J, with 9 bases between the two ends. The CDR3 runs 15 residues. The CDR3 nucleotides are TGTGCCAGCAGCTTCGCTACAGATGGGGCCAACGTCCTGACTTTC. As protein: CASSFATDGANVLTF.

The J gene is TRBJ2-1, the V gene TRBV28, with D possibly matching TRBD1 (6 bases). Germline V gene data show CDR1 as MDHEN and CDR2 as SYDVKM. There are 13 residues in the CDR3. The V and J ends lost 6 bases and 0 bases respectively, with 6 bases between them. The CDR3 spells CASRQGSYNEQFF. The CDR3 nucleotides are TGTGCCAGCAGACAGGGCTCCTACAATGAGCAGTTCTTC.

The V and J genes are TRBV7-8 and TRBJ2-2; D is unclear. This CDR3 spans 14 amino acids. V was pared by 4 bases and J by 2 bases, with 8 bases between. Germline-derived CDR1 and CDR2 are SGHVS and FQNEAQ. CDR3 residues: CASSSYTNTGELFF. CDR3 nucleotide sequence: TGTGCCAGCAGCTCCTACACTAACACCGGGGAGCTGTTTTTT.

In this sample, this clonotype turned up a few times. The chain joins TRBV9 to TRBJ1-1; tentative D call: TRBD1 (5 bases). V was trimmed by 0 bases and J by 4 bases, leaving 10 bases between them. The germline CDR1 and CDR2 sequences are SGDLS and YYNGEE. The CDR3 contains 14 residues. CDR3 region: CASSVGQGGTEAFF. The CDR3 coding sequence is TGTGCCAGCAGCGTAGGGCAGGGTGGCACTGAAGCTTTCTTT.

This clonotype occurred a few times. The CDR3 region is CASSEGTPYNEQFF. CDR3 in DNA: TGTGCCAGCAGTGAAGGGACACCTTACAATGAGCAGTTCTTC. The J gene is TRBJ2-1, the V gene TRBV28, with D perhaps TRBD1 (6 bases). Looked up from germline, CDR1 is MDHEN and CDR2 is SYDVKM. Trimming cost V 5 bases and J 4 bases, with 12 bases left between them. The CDR3 contains 14 residues.

The chain couples TRBV6-2 or TRBV6-3 to TRBJ2-2; no clear D. CDR3 length equals 13 residues. Germline V CDR1 and CDR2: MNHEY, SVGEGT. The ends were cut back, 4 bases at V and 4 bases at J, with 7 bases in the middle. In DNA form, the CDR3 reads TGTGCCAGCAGTTCCCCGCCCACCGGGGAGCTGTTTTTT. Its protein is CASSSPPTGELFF.

The V gene is TRBV6-6, the J gene TRBJ1-4; 9 bases match TRBD1. The CDR3 consists of 17 residues. Germline-derived CDR1 and CDR2 are MNHNY and SVGAGI (reference sequence). V lost 2 bases and J lost 8; bases outside the gene matches: 12. The CDR3 loop is CASSYRDRVDSREKLFF. For the CDR3, the DNA is TGTGCCAGCAGTTACCGGGACAGGGTCGACTCGAGGGAAAAACTGTTTTTT.

V and J are TRBV2 and TRBJ2-1; possible D gene TRBD2, 5 bases. The CDR3 runs to 15 residues. From germline, CDR1 is SNHLY and CDR2 FYNNEI. V shed 6 bases and J shed 4 bases, with 16 bases lying between them. CDR3 DNA sequence: TGTGCCAGCAGCGATCGTAGGTCGGGATACAATGAGCAGTTCTTC. It specifies CASSDRRSGYNEQFF.

This clonotype was detected many times. This sequence joins TRBV7-7 and TRBJ2-7; TRBD1 matches at 10 bases. The V segment lost 5 bases and the J segment 2 bases; nucleotides outside the gene matches: 6. Germline V gene data show CDR1 as SSHAT and CDR2 as FNYEAQ (reference sequence). The CDR3 is made up of 15 amino acids. The chain's CDR3 is CASSRGTGDTYEQYF. Here the CDR3 DNA reads TGTGCCAGCAGCCGGGGGACAGGGGATACCTACGAGCAGTACTTC.

This clonotype appeared a few times. This chain links TRBV28 with TRBJ2-5, with D tentatively TRBD1 or TRBD2 (6 bases each). This CDR3 comprises 14 residues. The V end was cut by 4 bases, the J end by 2 bases, with 11 bases between. Germline lookup yields CDR1 MDHEN and CDR2 SYDVKM. CDR3 protein: CASSSWGAQETQYF. The CDR3 region has the DNA TGTGCCAGCAGTTCTTGGGGGGCTCAAGAGACCCAGTACTTC.

This clonotype was seen a few times. CDR3 loop: CASGQGFGYEQYF. The DNA for the CDR3 is TGTGCCAGCGGACAGGGATTCGGCTACGAGCAGTACTTC. The chain couples TRBV6-2 or TRBV6-3 to TRBJ2-7; 8 nucleotides agree with TRBD1. This CDR3 region has 13 residues. Germline-derived CDR1 and CDR2 are MNHEY and SVGEGT. Trimming at V came to 8 bases and at J to 3 bases, leaving 6 bases not matched to a gene.

This clonotype was recorded many times. V and J are TRBV11-2 and TRBJ2-3; D not certain. Germline V gives CDR1 SGHAT, CDR2 FQNNGV. V was trimmed by 0 bases and J by 6 bases, leaving 10 bases between them. This CDR3 contains 14 residues. The CDR3 bases are TGTGCCAGCAGCTTAGAGCCGACCCCGGATACGCAGTATTTT. This encodes CASSLEPTPDTQYF. Full variable domain (remainder filled in from reference TRBV11-2 and TRBJ2-3): EAGVAQSPRYKIIEKRQSVAFWCNPISGHATLYWYQQILGQGPKLLIQFQNNGVVDDSQLPKDRFSAERLKGVDSTLKIQPAKLEDSAVYLCASSLEPTPDTQYFGPGTRLTVL.

There are a few counts of this clonotype. The chain's CDR3 is CSVEDPGQEDSYEQYF. The DNA for the CDR3 is TGCAGCGTTGAAGATCCGGGGCAGGAAGACTCCTACGAGCAGTACTTC. The genes are TRBV29-1 and TRBJ2-7; D tentatively reads TRBD1 or TRBD2 (5 bases each). CDR1 is SQVTM, CDR2 ANQGSEA, per germline. There are 16 residues in the CDR3. V shed 0 bases and J shed 0 bases, with 15 bases lying between them.

This clonotype was found a few times. The chain recombines TRBV4-3 with TRBJ1-6, with a weak D call TRBD1 (6 bases). Trimming took 1 base from V and 7 from J, leaving 11 bases between them. The CDR3 spans 15 residues. Germline assignment: CDR1 LGHNA and CDR2 YSLEER. CDR3 in DNA: TGCGCCAGCAGCCAAGTTCGACAGGACAATTCACCCCTCCACTTT. It encodes CASSQVRQDNSPLHF.

The chain joins TRBV6-5 to TRBJ2-5; D is unclear. The CDR3 extends over 15 amino acids. The ends were cut back, 0 bases at V and 5 bases at J, with 13 bases in the middle. Germline CDR1 reads MNHEY; CDR2 reads SVGAGI. The CDR3 loop reads CASSYSGKVTETQYF. CDR3 sequence (DNA): TGTGCCAGCAGTTACTCGGGGAAGGTTACGGAGACCCAGTACTTC.

CDR3 in amino acids: CASSSTHRGKNIQYF. The CDR3, as DNA: TGTGCCAGCAGTTCCACCCACAGGGGGAAAAACATTCAGTACTTC. The chain uses TRBV6-2 or TRBV6-3 and TRBJ2-4, with 8 bases fitting TRBD1. The V segment lost 4 bases and the J segment 4 bases; nucleotides outside the gene matches: 6. Germline V lookup: CDR1 MNHEY, CDR2 SVGEGT. The CDR3 has 15 amino acids.